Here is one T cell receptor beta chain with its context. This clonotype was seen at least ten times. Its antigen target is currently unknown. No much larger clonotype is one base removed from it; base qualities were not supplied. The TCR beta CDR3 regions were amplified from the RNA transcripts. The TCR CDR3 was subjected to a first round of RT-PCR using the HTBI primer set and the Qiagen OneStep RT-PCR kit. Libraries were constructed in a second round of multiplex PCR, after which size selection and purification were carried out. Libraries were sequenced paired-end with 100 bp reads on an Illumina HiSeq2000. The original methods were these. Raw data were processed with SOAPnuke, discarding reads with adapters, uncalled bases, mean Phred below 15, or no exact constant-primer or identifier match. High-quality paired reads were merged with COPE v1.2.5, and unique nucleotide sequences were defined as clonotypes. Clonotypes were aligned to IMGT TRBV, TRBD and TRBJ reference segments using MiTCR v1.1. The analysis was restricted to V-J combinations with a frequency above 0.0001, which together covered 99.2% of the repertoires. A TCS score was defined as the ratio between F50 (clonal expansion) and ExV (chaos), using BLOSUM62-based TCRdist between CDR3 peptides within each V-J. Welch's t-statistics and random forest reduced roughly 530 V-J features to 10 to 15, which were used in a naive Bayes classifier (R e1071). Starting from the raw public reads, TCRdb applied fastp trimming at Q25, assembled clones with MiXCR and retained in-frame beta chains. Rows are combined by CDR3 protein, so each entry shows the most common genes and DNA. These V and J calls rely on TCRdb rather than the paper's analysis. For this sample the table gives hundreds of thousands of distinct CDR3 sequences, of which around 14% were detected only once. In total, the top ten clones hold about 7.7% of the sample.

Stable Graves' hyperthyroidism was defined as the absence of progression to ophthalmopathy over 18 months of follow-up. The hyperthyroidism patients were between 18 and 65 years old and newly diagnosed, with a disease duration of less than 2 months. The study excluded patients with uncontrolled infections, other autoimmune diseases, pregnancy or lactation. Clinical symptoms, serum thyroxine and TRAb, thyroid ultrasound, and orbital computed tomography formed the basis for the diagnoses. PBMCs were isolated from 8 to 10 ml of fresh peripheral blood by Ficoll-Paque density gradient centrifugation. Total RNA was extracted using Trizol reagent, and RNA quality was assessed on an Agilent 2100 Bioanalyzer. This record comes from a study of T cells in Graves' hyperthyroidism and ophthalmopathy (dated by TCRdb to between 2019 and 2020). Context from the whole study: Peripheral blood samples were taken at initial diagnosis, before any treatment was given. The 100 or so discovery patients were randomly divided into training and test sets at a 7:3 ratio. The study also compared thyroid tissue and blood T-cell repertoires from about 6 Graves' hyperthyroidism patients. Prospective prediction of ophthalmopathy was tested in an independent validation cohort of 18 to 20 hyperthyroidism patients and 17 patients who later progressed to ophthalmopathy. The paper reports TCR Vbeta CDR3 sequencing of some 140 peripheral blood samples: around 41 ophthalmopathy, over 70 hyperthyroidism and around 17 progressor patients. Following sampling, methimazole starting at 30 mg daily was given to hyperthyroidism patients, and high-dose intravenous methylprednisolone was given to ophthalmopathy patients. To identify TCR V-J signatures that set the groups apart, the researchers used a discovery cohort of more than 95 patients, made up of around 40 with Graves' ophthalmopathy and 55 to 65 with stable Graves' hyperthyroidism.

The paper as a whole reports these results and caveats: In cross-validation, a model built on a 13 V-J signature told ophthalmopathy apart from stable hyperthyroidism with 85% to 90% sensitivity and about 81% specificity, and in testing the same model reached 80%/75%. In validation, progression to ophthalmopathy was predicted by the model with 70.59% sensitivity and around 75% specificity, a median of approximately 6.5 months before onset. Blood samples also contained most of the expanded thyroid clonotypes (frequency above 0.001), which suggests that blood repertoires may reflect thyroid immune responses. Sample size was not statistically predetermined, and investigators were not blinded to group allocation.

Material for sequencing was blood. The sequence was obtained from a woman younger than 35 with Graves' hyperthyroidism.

The nucleotide sequence reads as follows: TGTGCCTGGAGTGCCGACAATCAGCCCCAGCATTTT. Protein translation: CAWSADNQPQHF. Here the chain combines TRBV30 and TRBJ1-5, with the identity of the D gene unclear. The V and J ends are trimmed by 1 base and 3 bases, leaving 4 bases between them. The CDR3 covers 12 residues, taking in both the cysteine and the phenylalanine. The CDR3 DNA has 36 bases and is translated from base 1. Sequences GTSNPN (CDR1) and SVGIG (CDR2) are obtained from the germline V gene (reference sequence).